This T cell receptor (beta chain) is drawn from a study of T cells after somatic rescue of genetic block. CDR1 and CDR2 from the germline V gene are SGHRS and YFSETQ. The ends were cut back, 0 bases at V and 0 bases at J, with 16 bases in the middle. The CDR3 extends over 19 amino acids. Clones were read by immunoSEQ multiplex PCR, and TCRdb kept only the in-frame ones, dropping some. The top ten clones hold over 2.5% of a sample with roughly 67,000 clones, approximately 90% of them seen once. The TCR sequence derives from a man aged 40-50 years. Sequenced input: peripheral blood mononuclear cells (PBMCs). This chain connects TRBV5-1 to TRBJ2-6, with D maybe TRBD1 (6 bases). The CDR3 reads CASSLAIPGVISGANVLTF. The CDR3 DNA reads TGCGCCAGCAGCTTGGCTATTCCAGGGGTCATCTCTGGGGCCAACGTCCTGACTTTC.